The 20 T cell receptor beta chains given below trace back to one sample, sequenced in a study of blood T cell repertoires in COVID-19. Generated by immunoSEQ multiplex PCR, the TCRdb table keeps only in-frame clones and is missing some. The data hold approximately 65,000 clones, with over 85% observed a single time. The sequenced sample consisted of peripheral blood. These receptors were collected from a man between 65 and 85 years old with active COVID-19.

This clone was seen a single time. The rearrangement joins TRBV6-5 to TRBJ1-1; D gene uncertain. Germline V gene sequence: CDR1 MNHEY, CDR2 SVGAGI. V was trimmed by 6 bases and J by 2 bases, leaving 16 bases between them. The CDR3 runs to 15 residues. CDR3 amino acids: CASSRGGRANTEAFF. Here the CDR3 DNA reads TGTGCCAGCAGCCGAGGTGGCAGAGCAAACACTGAAGCTTTCTTT.

The chain links TRBV5-1 to TRBJ2-1; the match to TRBD2 covers 12 bases. Germline V gene sequence: CDR1 SGHRS, CDR2 YFSETQ. This CDR3 has 15 amino acids. The V gene end was trimmed by 2 bases and the J gene end by 8 bases; junction bases not matched to a gene: 5. CDR3 bases: TGCGCCAGCAGCTTTCCTAGCGGGGGGGCCGATGAGCAGTTCTTC. Encoded protein: CASSFPSGGADEQFF.

The chain is built from TRBV7-3 and TRBJ2-5, with 7 bases fitting TRBD1. The V gene's germline CDR1 is SGHTA and CDR2 FQGTGA. The CDR3 spans 16 residues. V shed 5 bases, J shed 5 bases, and the junction held 14 bases outside the gene matches. DNA of the CDR3: TGTGCCAGCAGCCCAAGGGGGCACGGACGGGGTGAGACCCAGTACTTC. Translating gives CASSPRGHGRGETQYF.

The chain couples TRBV19 to TRBJ1-2, with D unresolved. Trimming cost V 3 bases and J 1 base, with 12 bases left between them. CDR3 length equals 15 residues. The germline CDR1 and CDR2 sequences are LNHDA and SQIVND (reference sequence). CDR3 residues: CASSIWAVVNYGYTF. CDR3 sequence (DNA): TGTGCCAGTAGTATTTGGGCAGTAGTTAACTATGGCTACACCTTC. Together with reference TRBV19 and TRBJ1-2, the CDR3 gives the full variable domain: DGGITQSPKYLFRKEGQNVTLSCEQNLNHDAMYWYRQDPGQGLRLIYYSQIVNDFQKGDIAEGYSVSREKKESFPLTVTSAQKNPTAFYLCASSIWAVVNYGYTFGSGTRLTVV.

This clone appeared once. The CDR3 is CASSARTGLREWLFF. The CDR3 DNA sequence: TGTGCCAGCAGCGCCAGGACAGGGCTTAGGGAGTGGCTGTTTTTT. The genes are TRBV9 and TRBJ1-4, with 8 bases fitting TRBD1. Germline-derived CDR1 and CDR2 are SGDLS and YYNGEE. This CDR3 is built from 15 residues. The V gene end was trimmed by 3 bases and the J gene end by 14 bases; junction bases not matched to a gene: 15.

The rearrangement uses TRBV7-9 and TRBJ2-1; possibly TRBD2 for D (5 bases). The germline V gene encodes CDR1 SEHNR and CDR2 FQNEAQ (reference sequence). This CDR3 has 16 residues. The V end was cut by 3 bases, the J end by 6 bases, with 18 bases between. CDR3: CASSFTLARVVNEQFF. CDR3 DNA sequence: TGTGCCAGCAGCTTTACCCTAGCCCGGGTTGTCAATGAGCAGTTCTTC.

This sequence joins TRBV7-9 and TRBJ2-2, with 9 bases lining up with TRBD1. Germline values: CDR1 SEHNR, CDR2 FQNEAQ (reference sequence). The CDR3 length is 15 residues. V gave up 2 bases and J gave up 4 bases; unmatched junction bases: 2. The CDR3 region has the DNA TGTGCCAGCAGCTTACGACAGGGGGGCACCGGGGAGCTGTTTTTT. Translation gives CASSLRQGGTGELFF.

This clone was observed a few times. This sequence joins TRBV4-1 and TRBJ1-5; perhaps TRBD1 as D (5 bases). V lost 1 base and J lost 1, with 11 bases in between. Germline values: CDR1 MGHRA, CDR2 YSYEKL. This CDR3 has 16 residues. In DNA form, the CDR3 reads TGCGCCAGCAGCCAAGGTCGAGGACAAAGCAATCAGCCCCAGCATTTT. Protein sequence: CASSQGRGQSNQPQHF.

The rearrangement links TRBV6-6 to TRBJ2-3, with TRBD2 as a possible D gene (5 bases). The CDR3 loop spans 14 amino acids. The V gene lost 4 bases and the J gene lost 2 bases, with 10 bases spanning the gap. Germline V gene data show CDR1 as MNHNY and CDR2 as SVGAGI (reference sequence). The CDR3 protein is CASSLSLATDTQYF. The CDR3 DNA follows: TGTGCCAGCAGTTTGTCCCTAGCCACAGATACGCAGTATTTT.

CDR3 DNA sequence: TGTGCCACCGCGATAGCGAACTACAATGAGCAGTTCTTC. Amino acids: CATAIANYNEQFF. This rearrangement joins TRBV2 to TRBJ2-1; D possibly corresponds to TRBD2 (5 bases). Trimming cost V 10 bases and J 3 bases, with 13 bases left between them. CDR1 is SNHLY and CDR2 is FYNNEI in the germline V gene. This CDR3 comprises 13 residues.

This chain connects TRBV7-3 to TRBJ2-1, with 12 bases that match TRBD2. With 5 bases clipped from V and 9 bases from J, the junction kept 14 bases outside the gene matches. Germline V gene data show CDR1 as SGHTA and CDR2 as FQGTGA. This CDR3 contains 17 residues. CDR3 residues: CASSPAKLAGGSGEQFF. The CDR3 bases are TGTGCCAGCAGCCCGGCAAAACTAGCGGGGGGATCCGGTGAGCAGTTCTTC. The variable domain in full, with the rest retrieved from reference TRBV7-3 and TRBJ2-1, is GAGVSQTPSNKVTEKGKYVELRCDPISGHTALYWYRQSLGQGPEFLIYFQGTGAADDSGLPNDRFFAVRPEGSVSTLKIQRTERGDSAVYLCASSPAKLAGGSGEQFFGPGTRLTVL.

CDR3 residues: CASRGQGEHRAFF. DNA of the CDR3: TGTGCCAGCAGGGGACAGGGGGAACACCGAGCTTTCTTT. This chain links TRBV27 with TRBJ1-1; TRBD1 aligns across 11 bases. Germline trimming cut 6 bases from V and 10 bases from J; bases unmatched to any gene: 7. CDR3 length equals 13 residues. Germline loops: CDR1 MNHEY, CDR2 SMNVEV (reference sequence).

The chain has TRBV9 and TRBJ2-3; maybe TRBD1 (6 bases). Per the germline V gene, CDR1 is SGDLS and CDR2 is YYNGEE. V was pared by 0 bases and J by 4 bases, with 12 bases between. The CDR3 spans 15 residues. The CDR3, as DNA: TGTGCCAGCAGCGTAGTCCCTGGGGGCGCAGATACGCAGTATTTT. This codes for CASSVVPGGADTQYF.

The gene calls are TRBV19 and TRBJ1-3; the D is unclear. V was shortened by 3 bases and J by 0 bases, with 12 bases between the two germline ends. Germline loops: CDR1 LNHDA, CDR2 SQIVND (reference sequence). CDR3 length: 16 amino acids. The chain's CDR3 is CASSMGSSNSGNTIYF. DNA of the CDR3: TGTGCCAGTAGTATGGGCAGCTCAAACTCTGGAAACACCATATATTTT.

The chain links TRBV23-1 to TRBJ2-7; D is perhaps TRBD1 (5 bases). TRBV23-1 is labeled an ORF, and its function is uncertain. The CDR3 is 10 residues long. V lost 7 bases, J lost 6 bases, and 7 bases lay in between. CDR3 in DNA: TGCGCCAGCATGGGGCCCGAGCAGTACTTC. Protein product: CASMGPEQYF.

The J gene is TRBJ2-3, the V gene TRBV4-3; possibly TRBD1 for D (5 bases). This CDR3 has 15 residues. Trimming cost V 0 bases and J 5 bases, with 12 bases left between them. CDR1 and CDR2 (germline): LGHNA, YSLEER. The CDR3 region is CASSQDVGPGDTQYF. CDR3 sequence (DNA): TGCGCCAGCAGCCAAGATGTGGGGCCGGGAGATACGCAGTATTTT.

V and J are TRBV6-5 and TRBJ1-3; a weak D match, TRBD1 (5 bases). Germline V gene sequence: CDR1 MNHEY, CDR2 SVGAGI. The CDR3 has 15 residues. Trimming stripped 4 bases from V and 3 bases from J, with 13 bases between. The DNA of the CDR3 is TGTGCCAGCAGTTTCCTAGGGACTTTTGGAAACACCATATATTTT. This sequence encodes CASSFLGTFGNTIYF.

V gene TRBV3-1 (or the pseudogene TRBV3-2) combines with J gene TRBJ1-1; weak D call: TRBD1 (5 bases). Germline V gene data show CDR1 as LGHDT and CDR2 as YNNKEL (reference sequence). With 2 bases removed from V and 2 bases from J, the gap between germline ends came to 9 bases. The CDR3 is made up of 14 amino acids. As DNA, the CDR3 is TGTGCCAGCAGCCAATCCAGGGTAAACACTGAAGCTTTCTTT. Encoded protein: CASSQSRVNTEAFF.

The J gene is TRBJ2-1, the V gene TRBV2, with D hard to call. From germline, CDR1 is SNHLY and CDR2 FYNNEI. V was cut by 3 bases and J by 8 bases, with 5 bases left in between. The CDR3 covers 11 residues. The DNA for the CDR3 is TGTGCCAGCAGTGATTCGTATGAGCAGTTCTTC. Its protein product is CASSDSYEQFF. Together with reference TRBV2 and TRBJ2-1, the CDR3 gives the full variable domain: EPEVTQTPSHQVTQMGQEVILRCVPISNHLYFYWYRQILGQKVEFLVSFYNNEISEKSEIFDDQFSVERPDGSNFTLKIRSTKLEDSAMYFCASSDSYEQFFGPGTRLTVL.

This chain joins TRBV6-5 and TRBJ1-5, with TRBD1 identical over 9 bases. V dropped 4 bases and J dropped 6; count of bases not matched to a gene: 7. CDR3 length: 15 amino acids. The germline gives CDR1 MNHEY, CDR2 SVGAGI. The CDR3 DNA reads TGTGCCAGCAGTTGGGACAGGGTTATTAGTCAGCCCCAGCATTTT. Translation gives CASSWDRVISQPQHF.